The entry below gives a single TCR beta chain sequence along with its context. Its specificity is unknown. Using its own MiXCR run on the 5' RACE reads, TCRdb lists one record per CDR3 protein. Of fewer than 80,000 distinct CDR3 sequences in the sample, 5.3% were seen once. This sample stems from a study of CD8 T cells in ankylosing spondylitis. Findings of the study overall: Past research had described some motif variants in reactive arthritis synovial fluid and blood.

CDR3 length: 15 amino acids. Germline trimming cut 4 bases from V and 5 bases from J; bases unmatched to any gene: 5. Per the germline V gene, CDR1 is SEHNR and CDR2 is FQNEAQ (reference sequence). J is TRBJ1-4 and V is TRBV7-9, with TRBD1 matching 9 bases. The receptor was derived from a male donor with ankylosing spondylitis or in good health (not recorded which). Specimen: blood, either unsorted or a sorted T cell fraction (not recorded which). CDR3 DNA: TGTGCCAGCAGCTCCGGACAGGGGATGAATGAAAAACTGTTTTTT. It encodes CASSSGQGMNEKLFF.